The rows below give T cell receptor beta chains drawn from one sample of a study of blood T cell repertoires in COVID-19. Some clones are missing from TCRdb's copy, which holds only in-frame ones; the method was immunoSEQ multiplex PCR. Among roughly 80,000 clones listed, roughly 89% were seen once. Material: peripheral blood. The source is a man over 45 with acute or convalescent COVID-19. Both conserved end residues are part of each CDR3. The D gene is left open where the match is weak. Some rows have no size entry. The others give once, few or many, or a class for an expanded clone.

TRBJ2-7	TRBV18	NA	NA	TGTGCCAGCTCCGCCTTTGGAGACAGGTTTTCCTACGAGCAGTACTTC	CASSAFGDRFSYEQYF
TRBJ1-3	TRBV4-1	NA	NA	TGCGCCAGCAGCCAGCAAGACAGATACTCTGGAAACACCATATATTTT	CASSQQDRYSGNTIYF
TRBJ2-5	TRBV9	TRBD2	NA	TGTGCCAGCAGCTCACATTCCGGGACTAGCGGGAGATCCCGGGAGACCCAGTACTTC	CASSSHSGTSGRSRETQYF
TRBJ2-5	TRBV11-3	TRBD2	NA	TGTGCCAGCAGCGTCCGTTCGGCGGGAGGGGGGGAGACCCAGTACTTC	CASSVRSAGGGETQYF
TRBJ2-1	TRBV3-1/TRBV3-2	NA	few	TGTGCCAGCAGCCACCCCCTGGGGCGCAATGAGCAGTTCTTC	CASSHPLGRNEQFF
TRBJ2-1	TRBV19	NA	NA	TGTGCCAGTAGCACCTGGGGGCAAGTCTCCTACAATGAGCAGTTCTTC	CASSTWGQVSYNEQFF
TRBJ2-7	TRBV4-3	NA	NA	TGCGCCAGCAGCCAAGACGGTAGGGGCTGGGACGAGCAGTACTTC	CASSQDGRGWDEQYF
TRBJ2-7	TRBV5-1	TRBD1	once	TGCGCCAGCAGCTTGGATGGTGGTTTACAGGGGGCGGTCTACGAGCAGTACTTC	CASSLDGGLQGAVYEQYF
TRBJ2-1	TRBV7-2	NA	NA	TGTGCCAGCAGAACCGACTCGAGCTCCTACAATGAGCAGTTCTTC	CASRTDSSSYNEQFF
TRBJ1-5	TRBV2	TRBD1	NA	TGTGCCAGCAGGGACAGGGAAACAAGCAATCAGCCCCAGCATTTT	CASRDRETSNQPQHF
TRBJ2-2	TRBV24-1	TRBD2	NA	TGTGCCACCAGTGAGCCTGCGGGGGGAGGCACCGGGGAGCTGTTTTTT	CATSEPAGGGTGELFF
TRBJ1-4	TRBV11-2	TRBD1	NA	TGTGCCAGCAGCTTAGCCCAACAGGGGGGAAATGAAAAACTGTTTTTT	CASSLAQQGGNEKLFF
TRBJ2-5	TRBV9	NA	NA	TGTGCCAGCAGCCCAGCCACAGGGTTACGAGAGACCCAGTACTTC	CASSPATGLRETQYF
TRBJ2-1	TRBV27	TRBD2	NA	TGTGCCAGCAGTTTCGGGACTAGCGGGAGTTGGTCCTACAATGAGCAGTTCTTC	CASSFGTSGSWSYNEQFF
TRBJ1-6	TRBV27	TRBD1	once	TGTGCCAGCAGTCGATACCACAGGGGAGTCAATTCACCCCTCCACTTT	CASSRYHRGVNSPLHF
TRBJ1-1	TRBV2	TRBD1	NA	TGTGCCACCGGGACAGGGGGATTCACTGAAGCTTTCTTT	CATGTGGFTEAFF
TRBJ2-2	TRBV7-8	NA	NA	TGTGCCAGCAGCTTAGGAGGGTCCACCGGGGAGCTGTTTTTT	CASSLGGSTGELFF
TRBJ2-2	TRBV6-5	TRBD1	NA	TGTGCCAGCAGGATGGACAGGGACACCGGGGAGCTGTTTTTT	CASRMDRDTGELFF
TRBJ2-3	TRBV3-1/TRBV3-2	TRBD1	NA	TGTGCCAGCAGCCCCTACAGGGGGCGGGGAGATACGCAGTATTTT	CASSPYRGRGDTQYF
TRBJ1-5	TRBV19	TRBD1	NA	TGTGCCAGTAGTATTCGACAGGGGGTTAGCAATCAGCCCCAGCATTTT	CASSIRQGVSNQPQHF
TRBJ2-3	TRBV3-1/TRBV3-2	TRBD2	NA	TGTGCCAGCAGCCCGGGACTAGCGGGGGGCCTGATGGCAGGAGATACGCAGTATTTT	CASSPGLAGGLMAGDTQYF
TRBJ1-5	TRBV19	TRBD1	NA	TGTGCCAGTAGTGGGGGGACAGATTTTTATAGCAATCAGCCCCAGCATTTT	CASSGGTDFYSNQPQHF
TRBJ1-2	TRBV5-1	NA	once	TGCGCCAGCAGCTATGATCCGGAGGGTGGCTACACCTTC	CASSYDPEGGYTF
TRBJ2-1	TRBV7-2	NA	NA	TGTGCCAGCAGCTTCAACCTGGGGGGTGAGCAGTTCTTC	CASSFNLGGEQFF
TRBJ2-7	TRBV19	TRBD2	NA	TGTGCCAGTAGTACGGCTAGCGGGAGAGCCTACGAGCAGTACTTC	CASSTASGRAYEQYF
TRBJ1-1	TRBV2	TRBD1	NA	TGTGCCAGCAGTATAACCGGGACAGGGGGTTCGACAGCTTTCTTT	CASSITGTGGSTAFF
TRBJ2-3	TRBV9	NA	NA	TGTGCCAGCAGCGTAGACCAGGGAATCACAGATACGCAGTATTTT	CASSVDQGITDTQYF
TRBJ2-3	TRBV7-3	TRBD1	NA	TGTGCCAGCAGCTCGTCCGGGACAGGGGGGGCAGATACGCAGTATTTT	CASSSSGTGGADTQYF
TRBJ2-7	TRBV3-1/TRBV3-2	NA	NA	TGTGCCAGCAGCGAAAGCTACCGAGCCTCCTACGAGCAGTACTTC	CASSESYRASYEQYF
TRBJ2-1	TRBV24-1	TRBD1	NA	TGTGCCACCAGTGATTCGACAGGGGCTAACAATGAGCAGTTCTTC	CATSDSTGANNEQFF
TRBJ1-4	TRBV29-1	NA	NA	TGCAGCGTTATACAGAACAATGAAAAACTGTTTTTT	CSVIQNNEKLFF
TRBJ2-5	TRBV4-1	TRBD2	NA	TGCGCCAGCAGCCATTACTTAGCGGGGCCCCAAGAGACCCAGTACTTC	CASSHYLAGPQETQYF
TRBJ1-2	TRBV18	TRBD1	NA	TGTGCCAGCTCACCCGGGACAGGGGGCGATGGCTACACCTTC	CASSPGTGGDGYTF
TRBJ1-1	TRBV2	NA	few	TGTGCCAGCTGCCGGGACATGAACACTGAAGCTTTCTTT	CASCRDMNTEAFF
TRBJ1-3	TRBV5-5	NA	few	TGTGCCAGCAGCGACATCAGGTCGCGCTCTGGAAACACCATATATTTT	CASSDIRSRSGNTIYF
TRBJ1-3	TRBV21-1	NA	NA	TGTGCCATTCCCCTGGGACACATCTCTGGAAACACCATATATTTT	CAIPLGHISGNTIYF
TRBJ2-2	TRBV4-3	NA	NA	TGCGCCAGCAGCCCTCAGTCCACCACCGGGGAGCTGTTTTTT	CASSPQSTTGELFF
TRBJ2-1	TRBV11-2	TRBD2	NA	TGTGCCAGCAGCTTATTGTCTAGCGGGGCGAATGAGCAGTTCTTC	CASSLLSSGANEQFF
TRBJ2-3	TRBV5-4	TRBD2	NA	TGTGCCAGCAGCTTGGACGGCGGGAGGGCAGATACGCAGTATTTT	CASSLDGGRADTQYF
TRBJ2-1	TRBV6-2/TRBV6-3	TRBD2	few	TGTGCCAGCAGTTACTCCGGACCAGGCGGGGGGAGCTACAATGAGCAGTTCTTC	CASSYSGPGGGSYNEQFF
TRBJ2-7	TRBV2	NA	NA	TGTGCCAGCAGAGTGACAGCCTACGAGCAGTACTTC	CASRVTAYEQYF
TRBJ2-3	TRBV19	NA	NA	TGTGCCAGTAGTTCCGGGGGGCCCACAGATACGCAGTATTTT	CASSSGGPTDTQYF